Listed below are T cell receptor beta chains from one sample, sequenced in a study of blood T cell repertoires in COVID-19. Profiled with immunoSEQ multiplex PCR; TCRdb holds only in-frame clones, not every one. The table lists roughly 240,000 clones, approximately 80% of them singletons, with approximately 4.8% in the top ten. Material: peripheral blood. The receptors here all came from a woman in her 70s with acute or convalescent COVID-19. Each CDR3 is given with its conserved first and last residue. A D gene is named only where the DNA matches it firmly. Expanded clones are given a class, and other clones once, few, many or no size at all.

d_gene	v_gene	len	abundance	j_gene	CDR3nt	CDR3aa
TRBD1	TRBV6-4	17	NA	TRBJ1-1	TGTGCCAGCAGCCTGGAACTCACACGGACAGGGCCCACTGAAGCTTTCTTT	CASSLELTRTGPTEAFF
NA	TRBV5-8	17	NA	TRBJ1-1	TGTGCCAGCAGCTTCAGGGGCCCTCCCGACGCGAACACTGAAGCTTTCTTT	CASSFRGPPDANTEAFF
TRBD1	TRBV11-1	13	NA	TRBJ1-1	TGTGCCAGCAGCGGACAGGGGGGTACTGAAGCTTTCTTT	CASSGQGGTEAFF
NA	TRBV2	13	NA	TRBJ1-6	TGTGCCAGCAGGCCACACTATAATTCACCCCTCCACTTT	CASRPHYNSPLHF
TRBD2	TRBV5-4	16	many	TRBJ2-5	TGTGCCAGCAGCTCATACAAGGGACTAGGCCAAGAGACCCAGTACTTC	CASSSYKGLGQETQYF
TRBD1	TRBV9	15	NA	TRBJ2-7	TGTGCCAGCAGCCCCCCCGGGACAGCACCTCTCGAGCAGTACTTC	CASSPPGTAPLEQYF
TRBD1	TRBV7-8	16	NA	TRBJ2-5	TGTGCCAGCAGCACAAGACAGGGGGCCTCACAAGAGACCCAGTACTTC	CASSTRQGASQETQYF
NA	TRBV30	16	NA	TRBJ1-3	TGTGCCTGGAGTGTATCAGGGCACTATTCTGGAAACACCATATATTTT	CAWSVSGHYSGNTIYF
NA	TRBV7-2	15	NA	TRBJ1-2	TGTGCCAGCAGCACAGGCGGCAGGGATTTATATGGCTACACCTTC	CASSTGGRDLYGYTF
NA	TRBV9	14	NA	TRBJ1-4	TGTGCCAGCAGCGTAGCTACAGGTGAAGGGGAACTGTTTTTT	CASSVATGEGELFF
NA	TRBV7-2	12	NA	TRBJ2-7	TGTGCCAGCAGCCAGACTCAATACGAGCAGTACTTC	CASSQTQYEQYF
NA	TRBV11-3	13	NA	TRBJ1-2	TGTGCCAGCAGCGAAGGGGTAAACTATGGCTACACCTTC	CASSEGVNYGYTF
TRBD2	TRBV6-5	14	NA	TRBJ2-7	TGTGCCAGCAGCCGGACTAGCGGGGTGCACGAGCAGTACTTC	CASSRTSGVHEQYF
NA	TRBV6-6	12	many	TRBJ2-7	TGTGCCAGCAGCTTTTACACCAGCGAGCAGTACTTC	CASSFYTSEQYF
TRBD1	TRBV5-8	15	once	TRBJ1-3	TGTGCCAGCAGCTGGGACAGGGATCCTGGAAACACCATATATTTT	CASSWDRDPGNTIYF